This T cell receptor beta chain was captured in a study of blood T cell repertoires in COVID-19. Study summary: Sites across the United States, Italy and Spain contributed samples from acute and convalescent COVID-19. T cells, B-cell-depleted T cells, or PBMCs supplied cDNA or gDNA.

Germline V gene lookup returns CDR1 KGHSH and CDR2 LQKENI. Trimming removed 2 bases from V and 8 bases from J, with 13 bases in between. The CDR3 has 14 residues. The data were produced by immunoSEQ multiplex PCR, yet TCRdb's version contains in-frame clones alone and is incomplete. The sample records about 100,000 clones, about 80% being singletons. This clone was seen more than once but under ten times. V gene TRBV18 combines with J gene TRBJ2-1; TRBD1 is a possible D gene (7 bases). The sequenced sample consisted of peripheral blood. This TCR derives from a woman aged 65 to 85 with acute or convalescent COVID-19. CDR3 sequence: CASSPAGGRDEQFF. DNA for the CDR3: TGTGCCAGCTCACCAGCAGGGGGGCGGGATGAGCAGTTCTTC.